This TCR beta chain derives from a study of T cells in localized non-small cell lung cancer. General study findings and limits: Across samples, adjacent lung featured a median 57 of the top 100 tumor clones. Higher T cell density in the blood was associated with longer overall survival, whereas higher adjacent-lung clonality associated with shorter survival. Uninvolved adjacent lung showed higher T cell clonality than tumor.

With respect to this clone: Its antigen is as yet unknown.

Method: immunoSEQ multiplex PCR; TCRdb's copy keeps in-frame clones and lacks some. The sample has about 2,500 clones, about a quarter seen once. The CDR3 sequence is 15 residues long. V trimming: 2 bases; J trimming: 2 bases; junction bases outside the gene matches: 8. Germline values: CDR1 GTSNPN, CDR2 SVGIG (reference sequence). This receptor was obtained from a man aged 35 to 70 with stage II lung adenocarcinoma. This rearrangement joins TRBV30 to TRBJ2-5; TRBD2 aligns across 7 bases. This sample comprised normal lung tissue next to the tumor, obtained before any cancer treatment. The CDR3 nucleotides are TGTGCCTGGAGTTCGTTAGCGGGCCCGCAAGAGACCCAGTACTTC. Protein product: CAWSSLAGPQETQYF.